This T cell receptor (beta chain) was obtained from a study of cytomegalovirus exposure and HLA in healthy donors. Across the study: Previous work identified some 120 million unique TCR beta sequences from about 200 million T cells.

This CDR3 is built from 16 residues. Per the germline V gene, CDR1 is MNHEY and CDR2 is SVGAGI. V lost 0 bases and J lost 7, with 18 bases in between. The PCR had 60 Vbeta and 13 Jbeta primers. TCRdb's table, derived via immunoSEQ multiplex PCR, lists solely in-frame clones and lacks some. This sample yields 180,000 or so clones, of which roughly 77% are seen a single time; about 2.5% belongs to the top ten. This receptor was obtained from a woman aged 30 to 39 in good health and CMV-seropositive. The genes are TRBV6-5 and TRBJ1-1, with D possibly matching TRBD1 (6 bases). Sequenced input: PBMCs. The CDR3, as DNA: TGTGCCAGCAGTTACTCCCCGAGGGGGGGCGTTGATGAAGCTTTCTTT. Translation: CASSYSPRGGVDEAFF.